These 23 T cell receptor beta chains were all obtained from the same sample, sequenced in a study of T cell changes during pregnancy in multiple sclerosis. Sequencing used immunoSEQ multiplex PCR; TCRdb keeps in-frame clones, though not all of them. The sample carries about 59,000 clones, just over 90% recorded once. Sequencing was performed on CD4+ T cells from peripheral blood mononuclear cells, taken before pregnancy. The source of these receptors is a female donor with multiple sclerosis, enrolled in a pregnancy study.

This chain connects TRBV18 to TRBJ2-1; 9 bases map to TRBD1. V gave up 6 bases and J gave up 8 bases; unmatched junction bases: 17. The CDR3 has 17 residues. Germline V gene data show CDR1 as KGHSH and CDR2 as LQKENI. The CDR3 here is CASSHRFDRGKLDEQFF. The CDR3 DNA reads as TGTGCCAGCTCGCACCGGTTTGACAGGGGGAAGTTGGATGAGCAGTTCTTC. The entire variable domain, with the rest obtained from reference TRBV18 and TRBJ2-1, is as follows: NAGVMQNPRHLVRRRGQEARLRCSPMKGHSHVYWYRQLPEEGLKFMVYLQKENIIDESGMPKERFSAEFPKEGPSILRIQQVVRGDSAAYFCASSHRFDRGKLDEQFFGPGTRLTVL.

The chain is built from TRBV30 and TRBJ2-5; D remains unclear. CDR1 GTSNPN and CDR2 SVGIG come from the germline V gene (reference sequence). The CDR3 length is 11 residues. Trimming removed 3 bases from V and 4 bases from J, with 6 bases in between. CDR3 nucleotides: TGTGCCTGGAGCGTCTTAGAGACCCAGTACTTC. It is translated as CAWSVLETQYF.

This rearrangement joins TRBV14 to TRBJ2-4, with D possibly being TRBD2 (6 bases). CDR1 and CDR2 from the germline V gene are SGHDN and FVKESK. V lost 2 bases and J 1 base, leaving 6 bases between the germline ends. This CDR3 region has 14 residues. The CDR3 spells CASSQRGAKNIQYF. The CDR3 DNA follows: TGTGCCAGCAGCCAACGGGGGGCCAAAAACATTCAGTACTTC.

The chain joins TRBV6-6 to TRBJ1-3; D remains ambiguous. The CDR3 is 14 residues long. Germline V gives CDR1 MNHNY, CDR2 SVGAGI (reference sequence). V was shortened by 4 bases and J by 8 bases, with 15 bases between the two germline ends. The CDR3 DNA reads TGTGCCAGCAGTTCCGAGGTCCCTCTCCACACCATATATTTT. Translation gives CASSSEVPLHTIYF.

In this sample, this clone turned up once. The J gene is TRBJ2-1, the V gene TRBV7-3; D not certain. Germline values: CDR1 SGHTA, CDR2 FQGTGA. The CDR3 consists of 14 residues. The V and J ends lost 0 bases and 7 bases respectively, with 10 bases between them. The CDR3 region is CASSLTENKNEQFF. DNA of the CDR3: TGTGCCAGCAGCTTAACAGAGAATAAGAATGAGCAGTTCTTC.

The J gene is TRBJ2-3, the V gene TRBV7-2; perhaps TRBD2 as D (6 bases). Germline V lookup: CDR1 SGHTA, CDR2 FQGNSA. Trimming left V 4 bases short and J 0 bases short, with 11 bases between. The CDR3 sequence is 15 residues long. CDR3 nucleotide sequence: TGTGCCAGCAGCTCCTTAGCGGTTAGCACAGATACGCAGTATTTT. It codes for CASSSLAVSTDTQYF. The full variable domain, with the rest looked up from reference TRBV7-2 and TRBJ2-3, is GAGVSQSPSNKVTEKGKDVELRCDPISGHTALYWYRQSLGQGLEFLIYFQGNSAPDKSGLPSDRFSAERTGGSVSTLTIQRTQQEDSAVYLCASSSLAVSTDTQYFGPGTRLTVL.

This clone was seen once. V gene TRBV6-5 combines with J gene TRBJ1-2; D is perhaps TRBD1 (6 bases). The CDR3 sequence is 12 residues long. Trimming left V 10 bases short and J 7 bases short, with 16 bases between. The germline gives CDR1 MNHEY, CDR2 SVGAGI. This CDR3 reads CAIWGGAAGYTF. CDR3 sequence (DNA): TGTGCCATCTGGGGGGGGGCGGCTGGCTACACCTTC.

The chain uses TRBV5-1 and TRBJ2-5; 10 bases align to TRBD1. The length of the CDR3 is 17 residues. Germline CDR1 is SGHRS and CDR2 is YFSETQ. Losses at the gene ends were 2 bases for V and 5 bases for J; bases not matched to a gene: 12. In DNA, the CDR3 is TGCGCCAGCAGCTTTTTCATCCCGACAGGGGGCGGGGAGACCCAGTACTTC. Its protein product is CASSFFIPTGGGETQYF. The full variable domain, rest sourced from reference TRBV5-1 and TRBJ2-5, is KAGVTQTPRYLIKTRGQQVTLSCSPISGHRSVSWYQQTPGQGLQFLFEYFSETQRNKGNFPGRFSGRQFSNSRSEMNVSTLELGDSALYLCASSFFIPTGGGETQYFGPGTRLLVL.

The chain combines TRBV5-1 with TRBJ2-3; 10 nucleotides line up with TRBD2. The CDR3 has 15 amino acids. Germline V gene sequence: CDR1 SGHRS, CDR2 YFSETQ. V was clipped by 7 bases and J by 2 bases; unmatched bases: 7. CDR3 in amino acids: CASRKGLADTDTQYF. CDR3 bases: TGCGCCAGCCGCAAAGGACTAGCGGACACAGATACGCAGTATTTT.

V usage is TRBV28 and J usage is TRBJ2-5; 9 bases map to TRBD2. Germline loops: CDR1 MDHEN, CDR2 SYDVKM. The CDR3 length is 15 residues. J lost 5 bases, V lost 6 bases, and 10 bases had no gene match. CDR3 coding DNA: TGTGCCAGCAGGGGCGGGAGGGCCGTCGTTGAGACCCAGTACTTC. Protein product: CASRGGRAVVETQYF.

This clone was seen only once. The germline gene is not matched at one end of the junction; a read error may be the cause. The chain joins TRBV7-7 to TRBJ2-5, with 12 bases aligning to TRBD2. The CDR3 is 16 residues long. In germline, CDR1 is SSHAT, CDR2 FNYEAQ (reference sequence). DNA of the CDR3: TGTGCTAGCAGCAATATGGGACTAGCGGGCCAAGAGACCCAGTACTTC. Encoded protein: CASSNMGLAGQETQYF.

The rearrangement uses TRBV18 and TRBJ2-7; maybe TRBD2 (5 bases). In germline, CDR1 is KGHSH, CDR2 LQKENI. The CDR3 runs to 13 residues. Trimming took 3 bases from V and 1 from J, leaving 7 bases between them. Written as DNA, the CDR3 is TGTGCCAGCTCACCGCTAGCTTCCTACGAGCAGTACTTC. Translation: CASSPLASYEQYF.

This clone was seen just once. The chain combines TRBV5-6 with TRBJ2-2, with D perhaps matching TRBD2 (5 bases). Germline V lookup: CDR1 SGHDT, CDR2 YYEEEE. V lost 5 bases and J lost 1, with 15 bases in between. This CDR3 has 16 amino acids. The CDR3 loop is CASRSSPGRNTGELFF. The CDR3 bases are TGTGCCAGCAGATCTAGCCCAGGACGGAACACCGGGGAGCTGTTTTTT. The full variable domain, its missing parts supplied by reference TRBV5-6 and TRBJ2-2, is DAGVTQSPTHLIKTRGQQVTLRCSPKSGHDTVSWYQQALGQGPQFIFQYYEEEERQRGNFPDRFSGHQFPNYSSELNVNALLLGDSALYLCASRSSPGRNTGELFFGEGSRLTVL.

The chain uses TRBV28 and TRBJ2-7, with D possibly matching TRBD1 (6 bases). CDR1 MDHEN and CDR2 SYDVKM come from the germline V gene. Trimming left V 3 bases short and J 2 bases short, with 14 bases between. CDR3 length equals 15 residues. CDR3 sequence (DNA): TGTGCCAGCAGTTTCGGTCAGGGGAGCACCTACGAGCAGTACTTC. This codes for CASSFGQGSTYEQYF.

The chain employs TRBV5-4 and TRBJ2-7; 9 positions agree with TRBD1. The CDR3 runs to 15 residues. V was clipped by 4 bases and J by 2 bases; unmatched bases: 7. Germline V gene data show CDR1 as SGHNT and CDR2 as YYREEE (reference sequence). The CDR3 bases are TGTGCCAGCAGCCCCCGGGACAGGGCTACCTACGAGCAGTACTTC. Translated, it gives CASSPRDRATYEQYF.

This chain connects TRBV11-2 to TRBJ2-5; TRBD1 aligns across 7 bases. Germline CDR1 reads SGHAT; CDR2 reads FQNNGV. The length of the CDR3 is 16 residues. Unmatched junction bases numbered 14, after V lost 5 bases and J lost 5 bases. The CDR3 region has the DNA TGTGCCAGCAGCCCCGAGGCCAGGGGGTGGTGGGAGACCCAGTACTTC. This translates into CASSPEARGWWETQYF.

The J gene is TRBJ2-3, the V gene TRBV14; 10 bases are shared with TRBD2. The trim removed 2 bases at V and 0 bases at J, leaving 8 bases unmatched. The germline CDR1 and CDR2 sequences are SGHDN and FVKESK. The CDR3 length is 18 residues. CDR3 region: CASSQRKPGLASTDTQYF. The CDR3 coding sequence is TGTGCCAGCAGCCAAAGGAAGCCGGGACTAGCGAGCACAGATACGCAGTATTTT.

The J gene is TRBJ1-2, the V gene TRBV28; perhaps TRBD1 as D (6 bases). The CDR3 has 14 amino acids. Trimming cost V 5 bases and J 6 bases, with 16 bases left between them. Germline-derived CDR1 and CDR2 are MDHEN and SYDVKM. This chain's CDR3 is CASSEGGGDHGYTF. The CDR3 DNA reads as TGTGCCAGCAGTGAGGGGGGGGGCGACCATGGCTACACCTTC.

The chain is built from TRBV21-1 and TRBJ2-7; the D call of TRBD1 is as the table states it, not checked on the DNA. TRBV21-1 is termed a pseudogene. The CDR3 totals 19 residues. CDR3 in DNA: TGTGCCAGCAGCAACGACAGGGGGCGTCCGCGGGAGGACTCCTACGAGCAGTACTTC. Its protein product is CASSNDRGRPREDSYEQYF.

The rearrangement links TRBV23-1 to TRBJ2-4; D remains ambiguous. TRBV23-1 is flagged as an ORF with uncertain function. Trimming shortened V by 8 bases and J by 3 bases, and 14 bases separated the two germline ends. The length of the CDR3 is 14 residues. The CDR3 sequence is CASHSCLSKNIQYF. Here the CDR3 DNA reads TGCGCCAGCCATTCTTGCTTGAGCAAAAACATTCAGTACTTC.

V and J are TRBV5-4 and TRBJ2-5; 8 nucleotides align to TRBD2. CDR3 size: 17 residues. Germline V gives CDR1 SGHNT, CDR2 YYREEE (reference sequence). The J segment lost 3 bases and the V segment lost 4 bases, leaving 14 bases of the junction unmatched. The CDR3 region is CASSPGSGGFWEETQYF. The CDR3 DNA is TGTGCCAGCAGCCCGGGATCGGGAGGGTTCTGGGAAGAGACCCAGTACTTC. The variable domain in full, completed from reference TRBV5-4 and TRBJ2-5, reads ETGVTQSPTHLIKTRGQQVTLRCSSQSGHNTVSWYQQALGQGPQFIFQYYREEENGRGNFPPRFSGLQFPNYSSELNVNALELDDSALYLCASSPGSGGFWEETQYFGPGTRLLVL.

The CDR3 protein is CASSQDELQGNQPQHF. The CDR3 coding sequence is TGTGCCAGCAGCCAAGATGAATTACAGGGCAATCAGCCCCAGCATTTT. The V gene is TRBV4-2, the J gene TRBJ1-5; TRBD1 might be the D (5 bases). V lost 0 bases to trimming and J lost 2 bases, with 11 bases between them. The germline V gene encodes CDR1 LGHNA and CDR2 YNFKEQ. The CDR3 runs to 16 residues.

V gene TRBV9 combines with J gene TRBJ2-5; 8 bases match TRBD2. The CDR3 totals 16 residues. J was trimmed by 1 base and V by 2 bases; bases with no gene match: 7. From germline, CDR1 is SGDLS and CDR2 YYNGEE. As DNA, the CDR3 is TGTGCCAGCAGCGTTGGAACTAGCGGCTTCCAAGAGACCCAGTACTTC. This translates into CASSVGTSGFQETQYF.